This is a list of T cell receptor beta chains from one sample in a study of T cells in Graves' hyperthyroidism and ophthalmopathy. Via MiXCR, TCRdb re-called the multiplex PCR reads, giving one row per CDR3 protein. Among about 410,000 distinct CDR3 sequences listed, roughly 14% were seen once. The source material was blood. The receptors derive from a man aged 18 to 29 with Graves' ophthalmopathy. The CDR3 runs from the conserved cysteine through the conserved F or W. D genes are given only for firm matches. The size field is filled for only some rows; it gives once, few, many or a size class.

V gene: TRBV6-1; clone size: many; D gene: NA; J gene: TRBJ2-1; CDR3 DNA: TGTGCCAGCGGCCCGCGAGCCTCCTACAATGAGCAGTTCTTC; CDR3 protein: CASGPRASYNEQFF
V gene: TRBV7-2; clone size: many; D gene: NA; J gene: TRBJ2-3; CDR3 DNA: TGTGCCAGCAGAGTAGGTGAGAGCACAGATACGCAGTATTTT; CDR3 protein: CASRVGESTDTQYF
V gene: TRBV9; clone size: many; D gene: NA; J gene: TRBJ2-7; CDR3 DNA: TGTGCCAGCAGCGTAGGGCCCCAGGGGGGTTACGAGCAGTACTTC; CDR3 protein: CASSVGPQGGYEQYF
V gene: TRBV4-1; clone size: many; D gene: NA; J gene: TRBJ1-2; CDR3 DNA: TGCGCCAGCAGCCTCGATTCAGGGAGTGTCTATGGCTACACCTTC; CDR3 protein: CASSLDSGSVYGYTF
V gene: TRBV6-1; clone size: many; D gene: TRBD1; J gene: TRBJ1-2; CDR3 DNA: TGTGCCAGCAGCTCCGACAGGGCCTATGGCTACACCTTC; CDR3 protein: CASSSDRAYGYTF
V gene: TRBV20-1; clone size: NA; D gene: TRBD1; J gene: TRBJ1-2; CDR3 DNA: TGCAGTGCTAGGGGGGGGACAGGGGACTATGACTACACCTTC; CDR3 protein: CSARGGTGDYDYTF
V gene: TRBV7-8; clone size: few; D gene: NA; J gene: TRBJ1-4; CDR3 DNA: TGTGCCAGCAGCTTATATGGGCAGGTCAGAGAAAAACTGTTTTTT; CDR3 protein: CASSLYGQVREKLFF
V gene: TRBV11-2; clone size: NA; D gene: TRBD2; J gene: TRBJ2-5; CDR3 DNA: TGTGCCAGCAGCCGAAGAGGGAGGGAAGAGACCCAGTACTTC; CDR3 protein: CASSRRGREETQYF
V gene: TRBV6-1; clone size: many; D gene: TRBD2; J gene: TRBJ2-1; CDR3 DNA: TGTGCCAGCAGGCGGACTAGCGGAGAGCAGTTCTTC; CDR3 protein: CASRRTSGEQFF
V gene: TRBV18; clone size: many; D gene: NA; J gene: TRBJ2-1; CDR3 DNA: TGTGCCAGCTCTCCGGGACAAGTTGCCTACAATGAGCAGTTCTTC; CDR3 protein: CASSPGQVAYNEQFF
V gene: TRBV15; clone size: NA; D gene: TRBD2; J gene: TRBJ2-7; CDR3 DNA: TGTGCCACCAGCAGAGATCGACTAGCGGGAGGGCCTCCCTCCTACGAGCAGTACTTC; CDR3 protein: CATSRDRLAGGPPSYEQYF
V gene: TRBV5-6; clone size: many; D gene: NA; J gene: TRBJ1-1; CDR3 DNA: TGTGCCAGCAGCTTGTTGACAGGTGAAGCTTTCTTT; CDR3 protein: CASSLLTGEAFF
V gene: TRBV5-8; clone size: few; D gene: NA; J gene: TRBJ2-2; CDR3 DNA: TGTGCCAGCAGCTTGGACACGTCGAACACCGGGGAGCTGTTTTTT; CDR3 protein: CASSLDTSNTGELFF
V gene: TRBV7-3; clone size: many; D gene: NA; J gene: TRBJ1-1; CDR3 DNA: TGTGCCAGCAGCGACGGGACGGTGAACACTGAAGCTTTCTTT; CDR3 protein: CASSDGTVNTEAFF
V gene: TRBV3-1; clone size: many; D gene: NA; J gene: TRBJ1-1; CDR3 DNA: TGTGCCAGCAGCCCCACGGGCTTCCTGAACACTGAAGCTTTCTTT; CDR3 protein: CASSPTGFLNTEAFF
V gene: TRBV19; clone size: few; D gene: NA; J gene: TRBJ2-3; CDR3 DNA: TGTGCCAGTAGTATATCGAGGCCAGATACGCAGTATTTT; CDR3 protein: CASSISRPDTQYF
V gene: TRBV12-3/TRBV12-4; clone size: NA; D gene: TRBD1; J gene: TRBJ2-2; CDR3 DNA: TGTGCCAGCACCCGGACAGGGGGCGCCAACACCGGGGAGCTGTTTTTT; CDR3 protein: CASTRTGGANTGELFF
V gene: TRBV6-2/TRBV6-3; clone size: many; D gene: NA; J gene: TRBJ1-1; CDR3 DNA: TGTGCCAGCAGTCCCTTCATGGTGGGCACTGAAGCTTTCTTT; CDR3 protein: CASSPFMVGTEAFF
V gene: TRBV30; clone size: many; D gene: NA; J gene: TRBJ2-1; CDR3 DNA: TGTGCCTGGGCACCGGCTTGGACCTACAATGAGCAGTTCTTC; CDR3 protein: CAWAPAWTYNEQFF
V gene: TRBV24-1; clone size: many; D gene: NA; J gene: TRBJ1-2; CDR3 DNA: TGTGCCACCAGTGATGGGACTGTAAATGGCTATGGCTACACCTTC; CDR3 protein: CATSDGTVNGYGYTF
V gene: TRBV12-3/TRBV12-4; clone size: many; D gene: NA; J gene: TRBJ1-5; CDR3 DNA: TGTGCCAGCAACCTCGAAGGTCAGCCCCAGCATTTT; CDR3 protein: CASNLEGQPQHF
V gene: TRBV5-1; clone size: many; D gene: TRBD2; J gene: TRBJ2-1; CDR3 DNA: TGCGCCAGCAACGCCCGGATAGCGGGAAGTGAGCAGTTCTTC; CDR3 protein: CASNARIAGSEQFF
V gene: TRBV6-2/TRBV6-3; clone size: many; D gene: NA; J gene: TRBJ2-2; CDR3 DNA: TGTGCCAGCAGTTACTCGAATCTGGTGCTGGGCACCGGGGAGCTGTTTTTT; CDR3 protein: CASSYSNLVLGTGELFF
V gene: TRBV2; clone size: many; D gene: NA; J gene: TRBJ1-2; CDR3 DNA: TGTGCCAGCAGTTTCGGGACCTATGGCTACACCTTC; CDR3 protein: CASSFGTYGYTF
V gene: TRBV12-3/TRBV12-4; clone size: many; D gene: TRBD2; J gene: TRBJ2-1; CDR3 DNA: TGTGCCAGCAGTTTGTTTCAGGGGAGCGGGAGACTCAATGAGCAGTTCTTC; CDR3 protein: CASSLFQGSGRLNEQFF
V gene: TRBV20-1; clone size: many; D gene: NA; J gene: TRBJ1-1; CDR3 DNA: TGCAGTGCAGGACAGCAGAACACTGAAGCTTTCTTT; CDR3 protein: CSAGQQNTEAFF